One T cell receptor beta chain is described in this entry. Between the trimmed V and J ends, which lost 1 base and 8 bases, there was a span of 6 bases. The CDR3 extends over 13 amino acids. Germline V gene data show CDR1 as LGHDT and CDR2 as YNNKEL (reference sequence). This entry belongs to a study of blood T cell repertoires in COVID-19. About the research overall: COVID-19 samples, acute and convalescent, were from the United States, Italy and Spain. From T cells, B-cell-depleted T cells, or PBMCs came the material, which was cDNA or gDNA.

Data came from immunoSEQ multiplex PCR; TCRdb stores just in-frame clones and leaves some out. The sample has around 150,000 clones, 70% to 90% seen once. Residents of about two dozen US areas, aged roughly 18 to 89 years, made up the participants. Cohort allocation depended upon clinical history that participants reported. This chain uses TRBV3-1 (or the pseudogene TRBV3-2) with TRBJ1-6; D unresolved. The TCR sequence derives from a man aged 35 to 55 who had recovered from COVID-19. Input material: PBMCs or T cells enriched from blood (not recorded which). CDR3 DNA: TGTGCCAGCAGCCAAGGGGGAGATTCACCCCTCCACTTT. It codes for CASSQGGDSPLHF.